This entry lists 9 T cell receptor beta chains sequenced from one sample in a study of cytomegalovirus exposure and HLA in healthy donors. PCR primers comprised 60 Vbeta and 13 Jbeta primers. Only in-frame clones appear in the TCRdb table, and some are missing; sequencing was by immunoSEQ multiplex PCR. This sample has approximately 190,000 clones, with 81% found just once. Sequencing was carried out using PBMCs. The receptors shown here come from a man aged 50-59 years in good health and CMV-seronegative.

The V call is TRBV7-8, the J call TRBJ2-7; 8 bases are shared with TRBD2. The CDR3 is 15 amino acids. The V and J ends lost 3 bases and 6 bases, in that order; junction bases with no gene match: 10. From germline, CDR1 is SGHVS and CDR2 FQNEAQ. The CDR3 region has the DNA TGTGCCAGCAGCTTTAGTCTGGGGACTAGGGGCGAGCAGTACTTC. Translation: CASSFSLGTRGEQYF.

This chain uses TRBV7-8 with TRBJ2-7; TRBD1 matches at 8 bases. V dropped 5 bases and J dropped 0; count of bases not matched to a gene: 15. Germline V CDR1 and CDR2: SGHVS, FQNEAQ. The CDR3 totals 18 residues. CDR3 sequence (DNA): TGTGCCAGCAGCCCTTCCATTCAGGGGGCGTTCACCTCCTACGAGCAGTACTTC. This encodes CASSPSIQGAFTSYEQYF.

As regards this clone: The junction does not match germline at one end; this may be a read error. This chain uses TRBV7-9 with TRBJ2-7; D is uncertain. The CDR3 is made up of 12 amino acids. Germline-derived CDR1 and CDR2 are SEHNR and FQNEAQ (reference sequence). Here the CDR3 DNA reads TGTTCCAGCAGCTTAACTTCGGGCGAGCAGTACTTC. Its protein is CSSSLTSGEQYF.

This chain links TRBV7-2 with TRBJ1-6, with D possibly being TRBD1 (5 bases). Germline V gives CDR1 SGHTA, CDR2 FQGNSA. The CDR3 contains 16 residues. The V and J ends lost 1 base and 0 bases respectively, with 7 bases between them. The DNA for the CDR3 is TGTGCCAGCAGCTTAGAGCAGGGCTCCTATAATTCACCCCTCCACTTT. Residues: CASSLEQGSYNSPLHF.

The CDR3 loop is CASSAGVQGGSSGNTIYF. In nucleotides, the CDR3 is TGTGCCAGCAGCGCCGGGGTCCAGGGCGGGAGCTCTGGAAACACCATATATTTT. The chain combines TRBV9 with TRBJ1-3, with a tentative D call TRBD1 (5 bases). The ends were cut back, 3 bases at V and 0 bases at J, with 19 bases in the middle. Germline V gene data show CDR1 as SGDLS and CDR2 as YYNGEE. The CDR3 contains 18 residues.

The V gene is TRBV5-8, the J gene TRBJ2-2, with TRBD2 matching 8 bases. J gave up 5 bases and V 3 bases, and 9 bases lay outside the gene matches. Germline V CDR1 and CDR2: SGHTS, YDEGEE. This CDR3 spans 16 amino acids. Here the CDR3 DNA reads TGTGCCAGCAGCTCTCAACTAGCGGCTCGGACCGGGGAGCTGTTTTTT. This sequence encodes CASSSQLAARTGELFF.

The rearrangement joins TRBV11-2 to TRBJ2-7, with 9 bases identical to TRBD2. The junction had 6 bases not matched to a gene; V was cut back by 1 base and J by 2 bases. From germline, CDR1 is SGHAT and CDR2 FQNNGV. CDR3 length equals 16 residues. CDR3 residues: CASSLVGSGGPYEQYF. The CDR3 nucleotides are TGTGCCAGCAGCTTAGTGGGTAGCGGGGGCCCCTACGAGCAGTACTTC.

Only a few counts were recorded for this clone. The rearrangement links TRBV6-1 to TRBJ2-5; D is unclear. The CDR3 sequence is 11 residues long. The V and J ends lost 4 bases and 3 bases respectively, with 3 bases between them. Germline CDR1 MNHNS, CDR2 SASEGT. CDR3 in amino acids: CASSGEETQYF. DNA of the CDR3: TGTGCCAGCAGTGGCGAAGAGACCCAGTACTTC.

The chain employs TRBV6-5 and TRBJ1-3; D not certain. CDR3 length: 15 residues. Germline loops: CDR1 MNHEY, CDR2 SVGAGI. Trimming pared 8 bases from V and 0 bases from J, leaving 14 bases between. CDR3 sequence: CASLPSGNSGNTIYF. The CDR3 DNA reads TGTGCCAGCCTCCCATCCGGGAACTCTGGAAACACCATATATTTT.